This T cell receptor beta chain was obtained from a study of T cell responses to AZD1222 COVID-19 vaccine. The table came from immunoSEQ multiplex PCR; TCRdb's copy has only in-frame clones and leaves some out. The table records about 180,000 clones, almost 90% of them present only once. This sample comprised peripheral blood, obtained on day 0 of AZD1222 vaccination. The TCR comes from an adult in good health.

The CDR3: CASSPVNLNEKLFF. The CDR3 bases are TGTGCCAGCAGCCCAGTTAATCTTAATGAAAAACTGTTTTTT. The V call is TRBV7-9, the J call TRBJ1-4; D gene unclear. The germline V and J ends were trimmed by 5 bases and 4 bases, with 11 bases remaining between them. CDR1 SEHNR and CDR2 FQNEAQ come from the germline V gene (reference sequence). The CDR3 runs 14 residues.